The clone carrying this T cell receptor beta chain has only a few counts. Trimming stripped 5 bases from V and 2 bases from J, with 16 bases between. From germline, CDR1 is MGHRA and CDR2 YSYEKL. The CDR3 extends over 15 amino acids. These data are taken from a study of blood T cell repertoires in COVID-19. Study-wide context: COVID-19 samples from acute and convalescent phases originated in the United States, Italy and Spain. The analysed material was cDNA or gDNA that came from T cells, B-cell-depleted T cells, or PBMCs.

Measured with immunoSEQ multiplex PCR; TCRdb has only the in-frame clones, and not every one. The profile covers 130,000 or so clones, with approximately 70% appearing a single time and 1.9% taken by the ten largest. The chain recombines TRBV4-1 with TRBJ2-7; tentatively, D is TRBD1 (6 bases). Sequences were obtained from peripheral blood. The receptor was isolated from a woman aged 70 to 79 with acute or convalescent COVID-19. The CDR3 DNA reads as TGCGCCAGCAGCGCAGGGCCAGGGGAAACCTACGAGCAGTACTTC. Protein product: CASSAGPGETYEQYF.